This T cell receptor beta chain is drawn from a study of T cells in Graves' hyperthyroidism and ophthalmopathy. The study's findings and limits: Blood also carried most thyroid clonotypes expanded above 0.001.

Each diagnosis drew on symptoms, thyroxine, TRAb, thyroid ultrasound and orbital computed tomography findings. With regard to this clonotype: Its antigen is still unknown.

Researchers amplified the TCR beta CDR3 regions from RNA transcripts. The HTBI primer set drove a first-round RT-PCR of the TCR CDR3. One entry per CDR3 protein results from TCRdb running MiXCR on the multiplex PCR reads. Among approximately 640,000 distinct CDR3 sequences, just under 45% were seen once, and the ten largest hold approximately 7.2%. The sequence derives from an adult man with Graves' disease, either hyperthyroidism or ophthalmopathy (not recorded which). Material: peripheral blood or thyroid tissue (not recorded which).

Here the CDR3 reads CASSLYGRTNTEAFF. The DNA of the CDR3 is TGCGCCAGCAGCTTGTATGGACGGACGAACACTGAAGCTTTCTTT. V and J are TRBV5-1 and TRBJ1-1; D gene ambiguous. The CDR3 is made up of 15 amino acids. CDR1 is SGHRS, CDR2 YFSETQ, per germline. The V end was cut by 1 base, the J end by 1 base, with 11 bases between.